This T cell receptor beta chain appears in the sequencing data of a study of shared clonotypes between healthy human individuals. Data came from immunoSEQ multiplex PCR; TCRdb stores just in-frame clones and leaves some out. The top ten hold about 0.4% of the sample, which has roughly 1.5 million clones, approximately 98% seen once. Trimming removed 0 bases from V and 9 bases from J, with 10 bases in between. The CDR3 has 13 residues. Germline loops: CDR1 SGHNT, CDR2 YYREEE (reference sequence). The table lists this clone with a count of one. This chain uses TRBV5-4 with TRBJ2-1; no clear D. Sample: naive CD4+ T cells sorted from blood. The subset denotes: CD45RA+ positively selected. This sequence originates from a man between 25 and 39 years old in good health. The CDR3 is CASSLAIWGEQFF. The CDR3, as DNA: TGTGCCAGCAGCTTGGCGATATGGGGTGAGCAGTTCTTC.